The source of this TCR beta chain is a study of OX40 agonist ivuxolimab in advanced cancers. Method: immunoSEQ multiplex PCR; TCRdb's copy keeps in-frame clones and lacks some. The table includes 55,000 to 65,000 clones, 85% to 90% detected once. Per germline, CDR1 MNHNS and CDR2 SASEGT. The CDR3 totals 15 residues. V lost 1 base and J 0 bases, leaving 7 bases between the germline ends. This clone came up a few times. The chain employs TRBV6-1 and TRBJ1-5; no definite D call. Specimen: CD4+ or CD8+ T cells sorted from blood, collected in a trial of the OX40 agonist ivuxolimab. The clonotype originates from an adult with an advanced solid tumor such as melanoma, head and neck, liver or kidney cancer. CDR3: CASSEDPYSNQPQHF. The DNA of the CDR3 is TGTGCCAGCAGTGAAGACCCATATAGCAATCAGCCCCAGCATTTT.